The clone carrying this T cell receptor beta chain was observed a single time. The sample belongs to a study of blood T cell repertoires in COVID-19. Study context: Sources were T cells, B-cell-depleted T cells, or PBMCs; the material itself was cDNA or gDNA.

This CDR3 is built from 16 residues. Between the trimmed V and J ends, which lost 0 bases and 2 bases, there was a span of 11 bases. Germline CDR1 and CDR2: MNHEY and SVGAGI. This table comes from immunoSEQ multiplex PCR, and its TCRdb copy is limited to in-frame clones, with some not included. Of more than 30,000 clones in the sample, about 94% were seen once. The source of this sequence is a human donor with active COVID-19. The donor label of this sample is uncertain. The specimen was peripheral blood. J is TRBJ2-1 and V is TRBV6-5; possible D gene TRBD1, 6 bases. The chain's CDR3 is CASSYSGGGPYNEQFF. The CDR3 DNA follows: TGTGCCAGCAGTTACTCAGGTGGGGGCCCCTACAATGAGCAGTTCTTC.